This TCR beta chain stems from a study of cytomegalovirus exposure and HLA in healthy donors. General study findings and limits: As a later analysis showed, a missense DCLRE1C variant was linked to trimming of TCR beta V- and J-genes. Most TCR sequences proved rare, with some public TCRs found in many donors. In a later analysis, compared with equally common non-associated chains, HLA-associated beta chains were more expanded. It was confirmed in vitro that a few of the CMV-associated chains were specific for CMV antigens.

A note on this clone: Its cognate antigen is unknown.

The PCR ran on 60 Vbeta and 13 Jbeta primers. Using immunoSEQ multiplex PCR, the repertoire was profiled, and TCRdb retains in-frame clones only, with some absent. The data show about 160,000 clones, around 72% seen once. Germline V CDR1 and CDR2: SGHNT, YENEEA. This CDR3 has 14 amino acids. V lost 5 bases to trimming and J lost 3 bases; unmatched junction nucleotides: 6. The rearrangement links TRBV11-3 to TRBJ1-2; TRBD1 agrees at 7 bases. The clonotype was recovered from a man aged 35 to 55 in good health and CMV-seropositive. Sequences were obtained from PBMCs. The CDR3 protein is CASSPGGTDYGYTF. CDR3 bases: TGTGCCAGCAGCCCCGGCGGGACAGACTATGGCTACACCTTC. Filled out from reference TRBV11-3 and TRBJ1-2, the complete variable domain reads EAGVVQSPRYKIIEKKQPVAFWCNPISGHNTLYWYLQNLGQGPELLIRYENEEAVDDSQLPKDRFSAERLKGVDSTLKIQPAELGDSAVYLCASSPGGTDYGYTFGSGTRLTVV.